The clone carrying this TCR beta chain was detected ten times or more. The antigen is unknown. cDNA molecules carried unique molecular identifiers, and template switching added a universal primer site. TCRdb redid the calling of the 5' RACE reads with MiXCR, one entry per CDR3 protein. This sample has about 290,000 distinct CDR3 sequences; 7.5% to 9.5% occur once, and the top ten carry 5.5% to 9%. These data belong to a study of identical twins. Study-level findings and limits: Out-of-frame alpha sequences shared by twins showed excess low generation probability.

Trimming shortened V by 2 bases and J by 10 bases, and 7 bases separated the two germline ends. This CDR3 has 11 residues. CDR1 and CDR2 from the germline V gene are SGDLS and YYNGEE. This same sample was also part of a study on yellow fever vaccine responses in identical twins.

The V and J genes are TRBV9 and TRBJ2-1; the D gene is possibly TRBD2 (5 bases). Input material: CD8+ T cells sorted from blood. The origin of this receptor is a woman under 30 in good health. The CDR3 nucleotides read TGTGCCAGCAGCGTGGGAGTAGAGCAGTTCTTC. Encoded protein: CASSVGVEQFF.